Below, 25 T cell receptor beta chains from the same sample are listed, as sequenced in a study of blood T cell repertoires in COVID-19. This table comes from immunoSEQ multiplex PCR, and its TCRdb copy is limited to in-frame clones, with some not included. The sample records under 200,000 clones, over 80% being singletons. The sample taken for sequencing was PBMCs or T cells enriched from blood (not recorded which). Receptors were obtained from an older woman who had recovered from COVID-19.

This clone appeared a few times. The rearrangement links TRBV12-5 to TRBJ1-2, with D unclear. The CDR3 consists of 17 residues. The germline gives CDR1 LGHNT, CDR2 FRNRAP. Trimming left V 0 bases short and J 1 base short, with 15 bases between. CDR3 DNA sequence: TGTGCTAGTGGTTTGGTACGGTCAGCAGGAGGTAACTATGGCTACACCTTC. Encoded protein: CASGLVRSAGGNYGYTF.

This rearrangement joins TRBV7-6 to TRBJ2-2; 7 bases agree with TRBD2. Looked up from germline, CDR1 is SGHVS and CDR2 is FNYEAQ. This CDR3 has 16 residues. Losses at the gene ends were 4 bases for V and 5 bases for J; bases not matched to a gene: 10. The DNA for the CDR3 is TGTGCCAGCAGCTCACTGTCCCCGGGGGGTACCGGGGAGCTGTTTTTT. This translates into CASSSLSPGGTGELFF.

This clone was detected only a few times. This chain connects TRBV12-3 or TRBV12-4 to TRBJ1-2, with 8 bases identical to TRBD1. Germline trimming cut 6 bases from V and 2 bases from J; bases unmatched to any gene: 2. This CDR3 has 13 amino acids. This CDR3 reads CASRNRGNYGYTF. The CDR3 bases are TGTGCCAGCAGGAACAGGGGGAACTATGGCTACACCTTC.

This CDR3 is CASSPAGGVGYTF. The CDR3 bases are TGTGCCAGCAGCCCGGCGGGGGGCGTGGGCTACACCTTC. This chain links TRBV7-3 with TRBJ1-2; D is possibly TRBD1 (6 bases). Trimming shortened V by 5 bases and J by 8 bases, and 15 bases separated the two germline ends. The CDR3 totals 13 residues. Germline loops: CDR1 SGHTA, CDR2 FQGTGA.

This clone appeared a single time. The chain recombines TRBV5-1 with TRBJ2-7, with D unclear. The CDR3 runs 15 residues. The V end was cut by 0 bases, the J end by 0 bases, with 10 bases between. Germline CDR1 SGHRS, CDR2 YFSETQ. CDR3 region: CASSLAADSSYEQYF. In DNA, the CDR3 is TGCGCCAGCAGCTTGGCGGCGGATAGCTCCTACGAGCAGTACTTC.

This clone was observed once. The rearrangement links TRBV28 to TRBJ2-7, with TRBD1 as a possible D gene (7 bases). Trimming stripped 6 bases from V and 3 bases from J, with 18 bases between. From germline, CDR1 is MDHEN and CDR2 SYDVKM. CDR3 length: 15 amino acids. CDR3 amino acids: CASSPHRGDSYEQYF. CDR3 bases: TGTGCCAGCAGCCCTCATAGGGGGGACAGCTACGAGCAGTACTTC.

The chain carries TRBV10-1 and TRBJ2-3; D is possibly TRBD1 (5 bases). Trimming removed 4 bases at V and 5 bases at J, with 10 bases between. CDR3 length equals 13 residues. Germline V CDR1 and CDR2: WNHNN, SYGVQD (reference sequence). The DNA for the CDR3 is TGCGCCAGCAGTGTGCGCAGGGAAGATACGCAGTATTTT. Its translation: CASSVRREDTQYF.

The chain combines TRBV5-1 with TRBJ1-6; tentatively, D is TRBD1 (5 bases). This CDR3 comprises 14 residues. Germline V gene lookup returns CDR1 SGHRS and CDR2 YFSETQ. The V end lost 1 base, the J end lost 8 bases, and 10 bases lay between the germline ends. The CDR3 DNA reads TGCGCCAGCAGCTTGATGGGGGGTGATTCACCCCTCCACTTT. Translation gives CASSLMGGDSPLHF.

This sequence joins TRBV3-1 (or the pseudogene TRBV3-2) and TRBJ1-6; D perhaps matches TRBD1 (6 bases). Germline V gene sequence: CDR1 LGHDT, CDR2 YNNKEL (reference sequence). The length of the CDR3 is 17 residues. Trimming cost V 0 bases and J 7 bases, with 16 bases left between them. The CDR3 nucleotides are TGTGCCAGCAGCCAAGATCTTTCCGGGACAAGAAATTCACCCCTCCACTTT. It encodes CASSQDLSGTRNSPLHF.

The V gene is TRBV28, the J gene TRBJ2-2, with a possible D match to TRBD1 (5 bases). CDR1 MDHEN and CDR2 SYDVKM come from the germline V gene. This CDR3 contains 16 residues. Trimming removed 3 bases from V and 4 bases from J, with 15 bases in between. This chain's CDR3 is CASSFIPGSGTGELFF. The CDR3, as DNA: TGTGCCAGCAGTTTCATCCCAGGGTCTGGCACCGGGGAGCTGTTTTTT. Full variable domain (outside the CDR3, taken from reference TRBV28 and TRBJ2-2): DVKVTQSSRYLVKRTGEKVFLECVQDMDHENMFWYRQDPGLGLRLIYFSYDVKMKEKGDIPEGYSVSREKKERFSLILESASTNQTSMYLCASSFIPGSGTGELFFGEGSRLTVL.

The rearrangement links TRBV6-1 to TRBJ2-5, with 7 positions matching TRBD2. CDR1 is MNHNS and CDR2 is SASEGT in the germline V gene. J lost 3 bases, V lost 3 bases, and 13 bases had no gene match. The CDR3 has 17 residues. CDR3 sequence: CASSDPRGVRQEETQYF. The CDR3, as DNA: TGTGCCAGCAGTGACCCACGGGGGGTGAGGCAGGAAGAGACCCAGTACTTC.

V and J are TRBV10-3 and TRBJ1-3; D remains unclear. CDR1 is ENHRY and CDR2 is SYGVKD in the germline V gene. Trimming left V 0 bases short and J 0 bases short, with 12 bases between. The CDR3 runs to 17 residues. The CDR3 protein is CAISESEGRISGNTIYF. CDR3 bases: TGTGCCATCAGTGAGTCGGAGGGCAGGATCTCTGGAAACACCATATATTTT.

This clone was recorded once. In DNA, the CDR3 is TGTGCCTGGAGTGTACGACAGGGGGGTAATTCACCCCTCCACTTT. Translating it yields CAWSVRQGGNSPLHF. The V gene is TRBV30, the J gene TRBJ1-6; 9 nucleotides align to TRBD1. The CDR3 has 15 amino acids. Germline values: CDR1 GTSNPN, CDR2 SVGIG (reference sequence). The ends lost 0 bases at V and 6 bases at J; junction bases unmatched: 3.

The chain uses TRBV29-1 and TRBJ1-2; the D gene is possibly TRBD1 (5 bases). Trimming pared 4 bases from V and 2 bases from J, leaving 11 bases between. Germline CDR1 and CDR2: SQVTM and ANQGSEA. This CDR3 is built from 13 residues. The CDR3 DNA sequence: TGCAGCGTTGGAGAGACAGTAAACTATGGCTACACCTTC. Its protein is CSVGETVNYGYTF.

This rearrangement joins TRBV5-1 to TRBJ1-4; D remains unclear. The CDR3 runs 15 residues. The V gene's germline CDR1 is SGHRS and CDR2 YFSETQ. With 4 bases removed from V and 8 bases from J, the gap between germline ends came to 18 bases. The CDR3 reads CASSPAAAGIEKLFF. DNA of the CDR3: TGCGCCAGCAGCCCGGCGGCAGCGGGAATCGAAAAACTGTTTTTT.

The gene calls are TRBV6-6 and TRBJ1-4; a possible D gene is TRBD1 (6 bases). CDR3 size: 15 residues. V was pared by 5 bases and J by 0 bases, with 10 bases between. Germline loops: CDR1 MNHNY, CDR2 SVGAGI (reference sequence). The CDR3 loop is CASSKQGATNEKLFF. DNA for the CDR3: TGTGCCAGCAGTAAACAGGGAGCAACTAATGAAAAACTGTTTTTT.

The rearrangement links TRBV5-1 to TRBJ1-1, with D possibly being TRBD1 (5 bases). Germline values: CDR1 SGHRS, CDR2 YFSETQ. V was shortened by 2 bases and J by 3 bases, with 11 bases between the two germline ends. CDR3 length equals 14 residues. CDR3 sequence reads: CASSFGRADTEAFF. CDR3 DNA sequence: TGCGCCAGCAGCTTCGGCAGGGCGGACACTGAAGCTTTCTTT.

For this clone: Other nucleotide sequences in the sample specify the same CDR3. V and J are TRBV10-1 and TRBJ2-5, with D maybe TRBD2 (6 bases). V was pared by 0 bases and J by 2 bases, with 7 bases between. The CDR3 loop spans 14 amino acids. The germline CDR1 and CDR2 sequences are WNHNN and SYGVQD (reference sequence). This CDR3 is CASSESSGQETQYF. In DNA form, the CDR3 reads TGCGCCAGCAGTGAGTCCAGCGGGCAAGAGACCCAGTACTTC.

CDR3 loop: CATSDWTSGVSGEQFF. The CDR3 DNA follows: TGTGCCACCAGTGATTGGACTAGCGGGGTTAGCGGGGAGCAGTTCTTC. The chain links TRBV24-1 to TRBJ2-1, with TRBD2 identical over 12 bases. The CDR3 has 16 amino acids. The junction had 8 bases not matched to a gene; V was cut back by 2 bases and J by 10 bases. Germline lookup yields CDR1 KGHDR and CDR2 SFDVKD.

In its sample, this clone was seen once. This sequence joins TRBV29-1 and TRBJ1-1, with 10 bases identical to TRBD1. Germline CDR1 and CDR2: SQVTM and ANQGSEA. The CDR3 has 14 residues. The J segment lost 8 bases and the V segment lost 6 bases, leaving 12 bases of the junction unmatched. CDR3: CSVGPGTGVGEAFF. CDR3 sequence (DNA): TGCAGCGTCGGTCCCGGGACAGGGGTTGGAGAAGCTTTCTTT. Looking up the rest from reference TRBV29-1 and TRBJ1-1 gives the full variable domain: SAVISQKPSRDICQRGTSLTIQCQVDSQVTMMFWYRQQPGQSLTLIATANQGSEATYESGFVIDKFPISRPNLTFSTLTVSNMSPEDSSIYLCSVGPGTGVGEAFFGQGTRLTVV.

The genes are TRBV10-3 and TRBJ2-3, with TRBD2 matching 7 bases. V shed 5 bases, J shed 4 bases, and the junction held 3 bases outside the gene matches. The CDR3 is 13 amino acids. The germline V gene encodes CDR1 ENHRY and CDR2 SYGVKD. The CDR3 coding sequence is TGTGCCATCAGTAGCGGGAATGCAGATACGCAGTATTTT. It is translated as CAISSGNADTQYF.

The rearrangement joins TRBV30 to TRBJ1-5; 7 bases map to TRBD1. Germline CDR1 and CDR2: GTSNPN and SVGIG (reference sequence). This CDR3 comprises 15 residues. V lost 2 bases and J lost 2; bases outside the gene matches: 6. CDR3 coding DNA: TGTGCCTGGAGTCGTACAGGGGTTGGCAATCAGCCCCAGCATTTT. Translated: CAWSRTGVGNQPQHF.

Only one count was recorded for this clone. This chain joins TRBV27 and TRBJ2-2, with 8 nucleotides matching TRBD2. This CDR3 has 19 residues. The junction had 17 bases not matched to a gene; V was cut back by 4 bases and J by 4 bases. Germline CDR1 reads MNHEY; CDR2 reads SMNVEV (reference sequence). The CDR3 spells CASSYPPSGSQLSTGELFF. The CDR3 DNA is TGTGCCAGCAGTTATCCCCCAAGCGGGAGTCAGCTCAGCACCGGGGAGCTGTTTTTT.

This clone has only a few counts. The rearrangement joins TRBV5-1 to TRBJ2-3; 10 nucleotides agree with TRBD2. The CDR3 spans 16 residues. V shed 0 bases, J shed 5 bases, and the junction held 6 bases outside the gene matches. Per the germline V gene, CDR1 is SGHRS and CDR2 is YFSETQ. CDR3 coding DNA: TGCGCCAGCAGCTTGGCTGAACTAGCGGGGCTAGATACGCAGTATTTT. This sequence encodes CASSLAELAGLDTQYF.

The chain employs TRBV2 and TRBJ1-4; a possible D gene is TRBD1 (6 bases). Germline V gene sequence: CDR1 SNHLY, CDR2 FYNNEI. Trimming removed 6 bases at V and 6 bases at J, with 17 bases between. This CDR3 is built from 15 residues. CDR3 sequence reads: CASSLNRAEDEKLFF. In nucleotides, the CDR3 is TGTGCCAGCAGCCTCAACAGGGCGGAGGATGAAAAACTGTTTTTT.